These 24 T cell receptor beta chains originate from one sample sequenced in a study of identical twins (dated by TCRdb to 2015 to 2016). The method behind the library was 5' RACE. Instrument used: Illumina HiSeq 2000. Clones were called with MiXCR by TCRdb after fastp trimmed the public reads at Q25, and only in-frame beta chains were retained. Identical CDR3 protein sequences are pooled into one entry, listed with their most common genes and DNA. The sample records about 240,000 distinct CDR3 sequences, 9.5% to 15% of which are singletons. About 4% of the sample is held by the ten biggest clonotypes. Another study also made use of these data, one on yellow fever vaccine responses in identical twins.

The sequenced material came from memory (CD45RO+) T cells sorted from blood. According to the study, the label for this sample's cell subset or site signals: CD45RO+ enriched T cells. These TCRs come from a woman aged 18-29 years in good health.

The V and J genes are TRBV5-1 and TRBJ1-1, with TRBD1 matching over 8 bases. Germline loops: CDR1 SGHRS, CDR2 YFSETQ. V was clipped by 2 bases and J by 1 base; unmatched bases: 1. The CDR3 totals 14 residues. The CDR3 is CASSFQGANTEAFF. The CDR3, as DNA: TGCGCCAGCAGCTTTCAGGGGGCGAACACTGAAGCTTTCTTT.

This chain joins TRBV28 and TRBJ2-5, with TRBD1 matching over 8 bases. Germline V CDR1 and CDR2: MDHEN, SYDVKM. The CDR3 contains 16 residues. V lost 3 bases to trimming and J lost 5 bases; unmatched junction nucleotides: 11. The CDR3 bases are TGTGCCAGCAGTTTTTATCAGGGCAGGGGGCCGGAGACCCAGTACTTC. As protein: CASSFYQGRGPETQYF.

This clonotype was detected many times. The chain combines TRBV6-4 with TRBJ2-3, with D possibly being TRBD1 (5 bases). There are 13 residues in the CDR3. Trimming shortened V by 8 bases and J by 2 bases, and 11 bases separated the two germline ends. CDR1 MRHNA and CDR2 SNTAGT come from the germline V gene. DNA of the CDR3: TGTGCCAGCGCTCAGGGCCCCACAGATACGCAGTATTTT. This translates into CASAQGPTDTQYF.

The chain joins TRBV24-1 to TRBJ2-1; 13 nucleotides match TRBD2. In germline, CDR1 is KGHDR, CDR2 SFDVKD. V lost 3 bases to trimming and J lost 7 bases; unmatched junction nucleotides: 11. The CDR3 length is 18 residues. In DNA form, the CDR3 reads TGTGCCACCAGTGATCCTGGACTAGCGGGAGTCTGGGTTAATGAGCAGTTCTTC. Its protein product is CATSDPGLAGVWVNEQFF.

The chain employs TRBV24-1 and TRBJ2-3; 11 bases match TRBD2. This CDR3 has 15 residues. Germline trimming cut 7 bases from V and 1 base from J; bases unmatched to any gene: 3. Germline CDR1 is KGHDR and CDR2 is SFDVKD. This CDR3 reads CATSLLAGGTDTQYF. CDR3 DNA sequence: TGTGCCACCAGCCTACTAGCGGGAGGCACAGATACGCAGTATTTT.

This clonotype was seen many times. This rearrangement joins TRBV15 to TRBJ2-7; 7 positions agree with TRBD1. Germline V lookup: CDR1 LNHNV, CDR2 YYDKDF (reference sequence). The trim removed 1 base at V and 3 bases at J, leaving 6 bases unmatched. The CDR3 extends over 15 amino acids. The CDR3 coding sequence is TGTGCCACCAGCAGAGTGGCAGGGGGTATCTACGAGCAGTACTTC. This gives the protein CATSRVAGGIYEQYF. The complete variable domain, with remaining parts taken from reference TRBV15 and TRBJ2-7, reads DAMVIQNPRYQVTQFGKPVTLSCSQTLNHNVMYWYQQKSSQAPKLLFHYYDKDFNNEADTPDNFQSRRPNTSFCFLDIRSPGLGDTAMYLCATSRVAGGIYEQYFGPGTRLTVT.

This clonotype was found many times. CDR3 protein: CASSLSTGSSGNTIYF. The DNA for the CDR3 is TGTGCCAGCAGCTTAAGTACAGGGAGCTCTGGAAACACCATATATTTT. The gene calls are TRBV7-9 and TRBJ1-3; D might be TRBD1 (6 bases). The germline V gene has CDR1 SEHNR and CDR2 FQNEAQ (reference sequence). This CDR3 comprises 16 residues. Trimming took off 2 bases at V and 0 bases at J, with 11 bases between the two ends.

This clonotype was picked up a small number of times. The rearrangement links TRBV24-1 to TRBJ2-2; D possibly uses TRBD1 or TRBD2 (5 bases each). This CDR3 is built from 16 residues. V lost 6 bases and J lost 2, with 15 bases in between. The V gene's germline CDR1 is KGHDR and CDR2 SFDVKD. CDR3 nucleotide sequence: TGTGCCACCAGTCGGGCAGGGAGTGGTAACACCGGGGAGCTGTTTTTT. This encodes CATSRAGSGNTGELFF.

This clonotype showed up just a few times. The rearrangement uses TRBV6-5 and TRBJ1-1; D might be TRBD1 (6 bases). The CDR3 consists of 12 residues. Germline V CDR1 and CDR2: MNHEY, SVGAGI. V lost 5 bases, J lost 8 bases, and 12 bases lay in between. Here the CDR3 DNA reads TGTGCCAGCAGTATCATTACAGGGGAAGCTTTCTTT. It yields the protein CASSIITGEAFF.

This clonotype was observed many times. The chain is built from TRBV12-3 or TRBV12-4 and TRBJ1-5; D remains ambiguous. V gave up 7 bases and J gave up 7 bases, with 20 bases separating them. This CDR3 is built from 15 residues. CDR3: CASMFEGTRNQPQHF. As DNA, the CDR3 is TGTGCCAGCATGTTTGAGGGAACCAGAAACCAGCCCCAGCATTTT.

The chain joins TRBV18 to TRBJ2-3; no clear D. The CDR3 length is 16 residues. The V end was cut by 6 bases, the J end by 5 bases, with 21 bases between. From germline, CDR1 is KGHSH and CDR2 LQKENI. CDR3 DNA sequence: TGTGCCAGCTCCCGCGTCGGTAGCCCGGAGCTAGATACGCAGTATTTT. This translates into CASSRVGSPELDTQYF.

This clonotype turned up a few times. The chain carries TRBV6-5 and TRBJ1-1, with a tentative D call TRBD1 (5 bases). Germline CDR1 is MNHEY and CDR2 is SVGAGI. Between the trimmed V and J ends, which lost 0 bases and 1 base, there was a span of 18 bases. The CDR3 has 18 amino acids. This CDR3 is CASSYSFRGWEGNTEAFF. CDR3 bases: TGTGCCAGCAGTTACTCGTTTCGGGGGTGGGAAGGGAACACTGAAGCTTTCTTT.

The chain combines TRBV6-1 with TRBJ1-1; 7 bases fit TRBD1. CDR1 is MNHNS and CDR2 is SASEGT in the germline V gene. The CDR3 is 14 residues long. Unmatched junction bases numbered 8, after V lost 6 bases and J lost 4 bases. CDR3 protein: CASRTTGRSTEAFF. For the CDR3, the DNA is TGTGCCAGCAGGACGACAGGGAGAAGCACTGAAGCTTTCTTT.

Only a few counts were recorded for this clonotype. V is TRBV20-1 and J is TRBJ2-5, with TRBD1 as a possible D gene (6 bases). Germline values: CDR1 DFQATT, CDR2 SNEGSKA (reference sequence). CDR3 length: 13 amino acids. The V and J ends lost 6 bases and 1 base respectively, with 12 bases between them. CDR3 residues: CSAIQGGQETQYF. The CDR3 nucleotides are TGCAGTGCCATACAGGGCGGCCAAGAGACCCAGTACTTC.

The chain has TRBV20-1 and TRBJ1-1; D not resolved. The length of the CDR3 is 14 residues. Germline CDR1 DFQATT, CDR2 SNEGSKA (reference sequence). V dropped 2 bases and J dropped 0 bases, with 10 bases sitting between them. The CDR3: CSARSLGMNTEAFF. In nucleotides, the CDR3 is TGCAGTGCTAGAAGCCTAGGGATGAACACTGAAGCTTTCTTT.

The sample holds many counts of this clonotype. The chain employs TRBV5-1 and TRBJ2-1; D remains unclear. The CDR3 is made up of 15 amino acids. The V gene's germline CDR1 is SGHRS and CDR2 YFSETQ. V dropped 0 bases and J dropped 9 bases, with 16 bases sitting between them. The CDR3 DNA is TGCGCCAGCAGCTTGGAGGCTAGAAGCATCGGTGAGCAGTTCTTC. Its protein product is CASSLEARSIGEQFF. Supplemented by reference TRBV5-1 and TRBJ2-1, the full variable domain reads KAGVTQTPRYLIKTRGQQVTLSCSPISGHRSVSWYQQTPGQGLQFLFEYFSETQRNKGNFPGRFSGRQFSNSRSEMNVSTLELGDSALYLCASSLEARSIGEQFFGPGTRLTVL.

The chain combines TRBV7-9 with TRBJ1-2; no firm D call. Germline loops: CDR1 SEHNR, CDR2 FQNEAQ (reference sequence). CDR3 length: 11 amino acids. V lost 7 bases to trimming and J lost 9 bases, with 12 bases between them. CDR3 DNA sequence: TGTGCCAGCACCCTACAAGAGAGCTACACCTTC. This codes for CASTLQESYTF.

This chain links TRBV12-3 or TRBV12-4 with TRBJ2-7; 10 bases are shared with TRBD2. J gave up 2 bases and V 0 bases, and 13 bases lay outside the gene matches. CDR3 length: 19 amino acids. The CDR3 region is CASSLARGTAGTSAYEQYF. In DNA, the CDR3 is TGTGCCAGCAGTTTAGCGAGGGGGACGGCCGGGACTAGCGCCTACGAGCAGTACTTC.

This clonotype has just a few counts. The chain couples TRBV29-1 to TRBJ2-5, with 7 positions matching TRBD1. Germline V gene data show CDR1 as SQVTM and CDR2 as ANQGSEA. This CDR3 is built from 17 residues. The ends lost 1 base at V and 4 bases at J; junction bases unmatched: 15. CDR3 sequence: CSVEGAPGTAAGETQYF. The CDR3 nucleotides are TGCAGCGTTGAAGGGGCCCCCGGGACAGCCGCCGGAGAGACCCAGTACTTC. The variable domain in full, completed from reference TRBV29-1 and TRBJ2-5, reads SAVISQKPSRDICQRGTSLTIQCQVDSQVTMMFWYRQQPGQSLTLIATANQGSEATYESGFVIDKFPISRPNLTFSTLTVSNMSPEDSSIYLCSVEGAPGTAAGETQYFGPGTRLLVL.

The genes are TRBV5-4 and TRBJ2-1; D call uncertain. V dropped 0 bases and J dropped 0 bases, with 7 bases sitting between them. The germline V gene encodes CDR1 SGHNT and CDR2 YYREEE (reference sequence). CDR3 length: 15 residues. CDR3 nucleotides: TGTGCCAGCAGCTTGGTAGGGTTCTCCTACAATGAGCAGTTCTTC. Protein: CASSLVGFSYNEQFF. Using reference TRBV5-4 and TRBJ2-1 for the parts outside the CDR3, the full variable domain is ETGVTQSPTHLIKTRGQQVTLRCSSQSGHNTVSWYQQALGQGPQFIFQYYREEENGRGNFPPRFSGLQFPNYSSELNVNALELDDSALYLCASSLVGFSYNEQFFGPGTRLTVL.

This clonotype was seen more than once but under ten times. The V and J genes are TRBV6-2 or TRBV6-3 and TRBJ2-7; D gene ambiguous. CDR3 length: 15 residues. The V gene lost 7 bases and the J gene lost 4 bases, with 20 bases spanning the gap. CDR1 is MNHEY, CDR2 SVGEGT, per germline. Here the CDR3 DNA reads TGTGCCAGCACCCTAAGATCAAGGTACACATACGAGCAGTACTTC. Its translation is CASTLRSRYTYEQYF.

Many counts were recorded for this clonotype. The chain carries TRBV3-1 and TRBJ2-1; D unclear. V lost 2 bases and J lost 10, with 9 bases in between. From germline, CDR1 is LGHDT and CDR2 YNNKEL (reference sequence). This CDR3 comprises 12 residues. The CDR3 DNA sequence: TGTGCCAGCAGCCAAACTCTGGAAGAGCAGTTCTTC. It specifies CASSQTLEEQFF.

The chain carries TRBV9 and TRBJ2-5, with D perhaps TRBD2 (6 bases). CDR3 length equals 15 residues. Looked up from germline, CDR1 is SGDLS and CDR2 is YYNGEE. V was trimmed by 0 bases and J by 4 bases, leaving 13 bases between them. In DNA, the CDR3 is TGTGCCAGCAGCGTAGTGGAGGGATCCCTAGAGACCCAGTACTTC. Translated, it gives CASSVVEGSLETQYF.

In this sample, this clonotype turned up a few times. V gene TRBV20-1 combines with J gene TRBJ2-3, with D maybe TRBD2 (6 bases). Trimming removed 0 bases at V and 4 bases at J, with 20 bases between. Germline V gives CDR1 DFQATT, CDR2 SNEGSKA (reference sequence). This CDR3 region has 17 residues. The CDR3 coding sequence is TGCAGTGCTAGAGATGCGGGCGTTCGGAGGGCCTCAGATACGCAGTATTTT. Protein sequence: CSARDAGVRRASDTQYF.